Listed below are T cell receptor beta chains from one sample, sequenced in a study of CD8+ T cells in alopecia areata. Measured with immunoSEQ multiplex PCR; TCRdb has only the in-frame clones, and not every one. The data contain 150,000 to 200,000 clones, approximately 65% of them singletons. The specimen comprised CD4+ T cells sorted from blood, sampled at week 4, from a patient treated with tofacitinib. The receptors derive from a human donor with alopecia areata. Both conserved end residues are part of each CDR3. D genes are given only for firm matches. Only some rows state a clone size, as once, few, many or a class for expanded clones.

v_gene: TRBV2
abundance: -
d_gene: TRBD1
j_gene: TRBJ2-7
CDR3nt: TGTGCCAGCAGCAAGGGACAGGGGTCCCCTGGCTCCTACGAGCAGTACTTC
CDR3aa: CASSKGQGSPGSYEQYF

v_gene: TRBV6-5
abundance: -
d_gene: TRBD1
j_gene: TRBJ2-7
CDR3nt: TGTGCCAGCAGTAGGACAGGCCGATACGAGCAGTACTTC
CDR3aa: CASSRTGRYEQYF

v_gene: TRBV4-1
abundance: -
d_gene: TRBD2
j_gene: TRBJ2-1
CDR3nt: TGCGCCAGCAGCCAAGGAACGGGGGGGCGGAATGAGCAGTTCTTC
CDR3aa: CASSQGTGGRNEQFF

v_gene: TRBV18
abundance: -
d_gene: TRBD1
j_gene: TRBJ2-5
CDR3nt: TGTGCCAGCTCACCAACGACAGGGGTTGGAGAGCAGTACTTC
CDR3aa: CASSPTTGVGEQYF

v_gene: TRBV30
abundance: few
d_gene: TRBD2
j_gene: TRBJ2-5
CDR3nt: TGTGCCTGGAGTGTACGGCTAGCGGGAGGAGGAGGGGAGACCCAGTACTTC
CDR3aa: CAWSVRLAGGGGETQYF

v_gene: TRBV11-2
abundance: few
d_gene: -
j_gene: TRBJ1-5
CDR3nt: TGTGCCAGCAGCTTAGCGGGGGAACAGCCCCAGCATTTT
CDR3aa: CASSLAGEQPQHF

v_gene: TRBV7-2
abundance: -
d_gene: TRBD1
j_gene: TRBJ1-2
CDR3nt: TGTGCCAGCAGCTTAGATTCCAGGGGGGGTGGCTACACCTTC
CDR3aa: CASSLDSRGGGYTF

v_gene: TRBV6-5
abundance: -
d_gene: -
j_gene: TRBJ1-5
CDR3nt: TGTGCCAGCAGTTACCGACCGAGGGATCAGCCCCAGCATTTT
CDR3aa: CASSYRPRDQPQHF

v_gene: TRBV25-1
abundance: -
d_gene: -
j_gene: TRBJ2-5
CDR3nt: TGTGCCAGCAGTGGCCCTAGAGAGACCCAGTACTTC
CDR3aa: CASSGPRETQYF

v_gene: TRBV6-6
abundance: -
d_gene: -
j_gene: TRBJ2-7
CDR3nt: TGTGCCAGCAGTTACTCCTTCAACGAGCAGTACTTC
CDR3aa: CASSYSFNEQYF

v_gene: TRBV25-1
abundance: few
d_gene: TRBD1
j_gene: TRBJ2-2
CDR3nt: TGTGCCAGCAGGGACAGGGCGACCGGGGAGCTGTTTTTT
CDR3aa: CASRDRATGELFF

v_gene: TRBV5-1
abundance: few
d_gene: -
j_gene: TRBJ2-1
CDR3nt: TGCGCCAGCAGCTTGGACCTGCACAATGAGCAGTTCTTC
CDR3aa: CASSLDLHNEQFF

v_gene: TRBV2
abundance: few
d_gene: -
j_gene: TRBJ2-1
CDR3nt: TGTGCCAGCAGTGAACGCCTAGCGAGAACCTACAATGAGCAGTTCTTC
CDR3aa: CASSERLARTYNEQFF

v_gene: TRBV30
abundance: -
d_gene: -
j_gene: TRBJ1-5
CDR3nt: TGTGCCTGGAGTGCCTCAGGGAAACAGCCCCAGCATTTT
CDR3aa: CAWSASGKQPQHF

v_gene: TRBV11-2
abundance: few
d_gene: TRBD2
j_gene: TRBJ2-5
CDR3nt: TGTGCCAGCAGCCTGGGTGCTAGCGGGGGGGCCTATGGGACCCAGTACTTC
CDR3aa: CASSLGASGGAYGTQYF

v_gene: TRBV25-1
abundance: -
d_gene: TRBD1
j_gene: TRBJ2-7
CDR3nt: TGTGCCAGCAGTGAATCCGGGACAGGGATCTACGAGCAGTACTTC
CDR3aa: CASSESGTGIYEQYF

v_gene: TRBV30
abundance: -
d_gene: -
j_gene: TRBJ2-1
CDR3nt: TGTGCCTGGGCCCCTCGAGATGAGCAGTTCTTC
CDR3aa: CAWAPRDEQFF

v_gene: TRBV29-1
abundance: -
d_gene: TRBD2
j_gene: TRBJ2-1
CDR3nt: TGCAGCGTTTCGGGGAGTAGCGGGGGATCCAACAATGAGCAGTTCTTC
CDR3aa: CSVSGSSGGSNNEQFF

v_gene: TRBV13
abundance: few
d_gene: TRBD1
j_gene: TRBJ1-4
CDR3nt: TGTGCCAGCAATCGGAGGGACAGCCTTAATGAAAAACTGTTTTTT
CDR3aa: CASNRRDSLNEKLFF

v_gene: TRBV11-2
abundance: -
d_gene: -
j_gene: TRBJ2-7
CDR3nt: TGTGCCAGCAGCCTCTCCCCTACGCGCGAGCAGTACTTC
CDR3aa: CASSLSPTREQYF

v_gene: TRBV6-1
abundance: -
d_gene: -
j_gene: TRBJ1-1
CDR3nt: TGTGCCAGCAGAACGACCAGGGAGACTGAAGCTTTCTTT
CDR3aa: CASRTTRETEAFF

v_gene: TRBV12-5
abundance: few
d_gene: TRBD2
j_gene: TRBJ2-1
CDR3nt: TGTGCTAGTGGACTATCACTAGCGTTGACGCGCGATGAGCAGTTCTTC
CDR3aa: CASGLSLALTRDEQFF

v_gene: TRBV29-1
abundance: -
d_gene: TRBD1
j_gene: TRBJ1-6
CDR3nt: TGCAGCGCAGGGACAGGGGATTCACCCCTCCACTTT
CDR3aa: CSAGTGDSPLHF

v_gene: TRBV29-1
abundance: -
d_gene: TRBD1
j_gene: TRBJ1-1
CDR3nt: TGCAGCGACAACCCGGGACAGGGGGCGCGATGGACTGAAGCTTTCTTT
CDR3aa: CSDNPGQGARWTEAFF

v_gene: TRBV5-1
abundance: -
d_gene: TRBD2
j_gene: TRBJ2-1
CDR3nt: TGCGCCAGCAGCTTGGCGACTAGCGGGGGGGCCTATGAGCAGTTCTTC
CDR3aa: CASSLATSGGAYEQFF

v_gene: TRBV29-1
abundance: -
d_gene: TRBD1
j_gene: TRBJ2-1
CDR3nt: TGCAGCCCTCTCGACAGGGGCAATGAGCAGTTCTTC
CDR3aa: CSPLDRGNEQFF

v_gene: TRBV29-1
abundance: -
d_gene: -
j_gene: TRBJ2-6
CDR3nt: TGCAGCGTCTCGTCCGATGGGGCCAACGTCCTGACTTTC
CDR3aa: CSVSSDGANVLTF

v_gene: TRBV6-1
abundance: few
d_gene: -
j_gene: TRBJ2-3
CDR3nt: TGTGCCAGCAACAGGGTGGCAGATACGCAGTATTTT
CDR3aa: CASNRVADTQYF

v_gene: TRBV7-9
abundance: -
d_gene: TRBD2
j_gene: TRBJ2-5
CDR3nt: TGTGCCATCGGAGGGGCTAGCGGGCAAGAGACCCAGTACTTC
CDR3aa: CAIGGASGQETQYF

v_gene: TRBV9
abundance: -
d_gene: TRBD2
j_gene: TRBJ2-3
CDR3nt: TGTGCCAGCAGCGTAGCTACCGGGGGGGATACGCAGTATTTT
CDR3aa: CASSVATGGDTQYF

v_gene: TRBV25-1
abundance: few
d_gene: -
j_gene: TRBJ2-1
CDR3nt: TGTGCCAGCGGGGGTTTGAGGCCCGAGCAGTTCTTC
CDR3aa: CASGGLRPEQFF

v_gene: TRBV5-6
abundance: -
d_gene: -
j_gene: TRBJ1-2
CDR3nt: TGTGCCAGCAGCTTGGGGCCAGGGGCCGGCTACACCTTC
CDR3aa: CASSLGPGAGYTF

v_gene: TRBV29-1
abundance: few
d_gene: -
j_gene: TRBJ2-7
CDR3nt: TGCAGCGTGGGGTTTTCCTACGAGCAGTACTTC
CDR3aa: CSVGFSYEQYF

v_gene: TRBV29-1
abundance: once
d_gene: -
j_gene: TRBJ2-3
CDR3nt: TGCAGCGTTGGAGGGGATACGCAGTATTTT
CDR3aa: CSVGGDTQYF

v_gene: TRBV7-2
abundance: -
d_gene: TRBD1
j_gene: TRBJ1-2
CDR3nt: TGTGCCAGCAGCCCATTTGGGACAGGTGACTACACCTTC
CDR3aa: CASSPFGTGDYTF

v_gene: TRBV13
abundance: -
d_gene: TRBD2
j_gene: TRBJ2-7
CDR3nt: TGTGCCAGCAGCCTGACTAGCGGAGCGCTCACCTACGAGCAGTACTTC
CDR3aa: CASSLTSGALTYEQYF

v_gene: TRBV29-1
abundance: few
d_gene: -
j_gene: TRBJ1-2
CDR3nt: TGCAGCGTCCACAGGACGTCAAATGGCTACACCTTC
CDR3aa: CSVHRTSNGYTF

v_gene: TRBV30
abundance: -
d_gene: -
j_gene: TRBJ2-6
CDR3nt: TGTGCCTGGACTAGATTCGACATCCGCTCTGGGGCCAACGTCCTGACTTTC
CDR3aa: CAWTRFDIRSGANVLTF

v_gene: TRBV29-1
abundance: -
d_gene: TRBD1
j_gene: TRBJ1-1
CDR3nt: TGCAGCGCAGACAGGGGTGGGACTGAAGCTTTCTTT
CDR3aa: CSADRGGTEAFF

v_gene: TRBV9
abundance: -
d_gene: -
j_gene: TRBJ1-3
CDR3nt: TGTGCCAGCAGCAAAGAGGCTTGGGAGATAACTGGAAACACCATATATTTT
CDR3aa: CASSKEAWEITGNTIYF

v_gene: TRBV7-2
abundance: many
d_gene: -
j_gene: TRBJ2-1
CDR3nt: TGTGCCAGCAGCGAGGGATCCTACAATGAGCAGTTCTTC
CDR3aa: CASSEGSYNEQFF

v_gene: TRBV6-5
abundance: -
d_gene: TRBD2
j_gene: TRBJ2-1
CDR3nt: TGTGCCAGCAGTTACTCCGGGACTAGTGAAACAGATGAGCAGTTCTTC
CDR3aa: CASSYSGTSETDEQFF

v_gene: TRBV10-2
abundance: few
d_gene: TRBD1
j_gene: TRBJ2-2
CDR3nt: TGCGCCAGCAGTGAACCTAGGACAGGGAACACCGGGGAGCTGTTTTTT
CDR3aa: CASSEPRTGNTGELFF

v_gene: TRBV29-1
abundance: -
d_gene: TRBD2
j_gene: TRBJ2-1
CDR3nt: TGCAGCGTTGTTTCTAGCGGGGACTACAATGAGCAGTTCTTC
CDR3aa: CSVVSSGDYNEQFF

v_gene: TRBV5-4
abundance: -
d_gene: TRBD1
j_gene: TRBJ1-5
CDR3nt: TGTGCCAGTTCCGACAGGGGGCTTCAGCCCCAGCATTTT
CDR3aa: CASSDRGLQPQHF

v_gene: TRBV29-1
abundance: -
d_gene: TRBD1
j_gene: TRBJ1-1
CDR3nt: TGCAGCGTTCCACGGGACAGTGAAGCTTTCTTT
CDR3aa: CSVPRDSEAFF